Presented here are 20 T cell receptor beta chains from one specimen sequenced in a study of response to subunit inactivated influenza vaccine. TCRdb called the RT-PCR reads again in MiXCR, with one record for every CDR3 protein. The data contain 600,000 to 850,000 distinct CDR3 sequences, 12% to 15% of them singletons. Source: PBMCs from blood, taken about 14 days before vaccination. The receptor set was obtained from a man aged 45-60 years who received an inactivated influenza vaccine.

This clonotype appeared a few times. The chain's CDR3 is CASSFSDRLPGGEQYF. CDR3 nucleotide sequence: TGTGCCAGCAGTTTCTCCGACAGGCTCCCCGGGGGGGAGCAGTACTTC. The gene calls are TRBV28 and TRBJ2-7; D may be TRBD2 (7 bases). The CDR3 has 16 residues. Germline V gives CDR1 MDHEN, CDR2 SYDVKM. V dropped 3 bases and J dropped 7 bases, with 22 bases sitting between them.

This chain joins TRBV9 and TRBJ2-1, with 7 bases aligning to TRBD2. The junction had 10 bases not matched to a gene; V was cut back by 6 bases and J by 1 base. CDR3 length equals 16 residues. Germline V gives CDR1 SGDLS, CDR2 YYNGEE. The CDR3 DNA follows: TGTGCCAGCACCCCCTTTCTAGCGGCGTCCTACAATGAGCAGTTCTTC. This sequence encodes CASTPFLAASYNEQFF.

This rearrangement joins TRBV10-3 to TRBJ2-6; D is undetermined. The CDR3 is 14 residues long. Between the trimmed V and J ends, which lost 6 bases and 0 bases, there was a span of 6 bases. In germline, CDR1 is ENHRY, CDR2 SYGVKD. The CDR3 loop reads CAISTNSGANVLTF. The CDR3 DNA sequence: TGTGCCATCAGCACGAACTCTGGGGCCAACGTCCTGACTTTC.

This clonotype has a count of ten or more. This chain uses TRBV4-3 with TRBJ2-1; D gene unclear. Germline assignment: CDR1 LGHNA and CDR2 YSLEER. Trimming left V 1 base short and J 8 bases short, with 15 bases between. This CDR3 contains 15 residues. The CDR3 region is CASSQGLRPGDEQFF. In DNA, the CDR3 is TGCGCCAGCAGCCAAGGACTCCGCCCTGGGGATGAGCAGTTCTTC.

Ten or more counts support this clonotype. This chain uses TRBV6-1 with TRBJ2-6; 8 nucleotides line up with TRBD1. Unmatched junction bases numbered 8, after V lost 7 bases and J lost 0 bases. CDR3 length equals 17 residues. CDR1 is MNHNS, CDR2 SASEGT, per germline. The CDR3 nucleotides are TGTGCCAGCATCCCCGGGACAGGAAACTCTGGGGCCAACGTCCTGACTTTC. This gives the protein CASIPGTGNSGANVLTF.

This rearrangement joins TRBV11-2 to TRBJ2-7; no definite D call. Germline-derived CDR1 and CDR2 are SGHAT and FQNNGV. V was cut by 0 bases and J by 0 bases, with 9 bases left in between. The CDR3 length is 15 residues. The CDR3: CASSLEARSSYEQYF. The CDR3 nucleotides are TGTGCCAGCAGCTTAGAGGCAAGAAGCTCCTACGAGCAGTACTTC.

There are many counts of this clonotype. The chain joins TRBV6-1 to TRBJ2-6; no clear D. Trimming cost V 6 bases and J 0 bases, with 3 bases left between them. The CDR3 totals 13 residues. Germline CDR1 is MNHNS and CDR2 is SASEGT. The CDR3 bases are TGTGCCAGCAGACCCTCTGGGGCCAACGTCCTGACTTTC. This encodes CASRPSGANVLTF.

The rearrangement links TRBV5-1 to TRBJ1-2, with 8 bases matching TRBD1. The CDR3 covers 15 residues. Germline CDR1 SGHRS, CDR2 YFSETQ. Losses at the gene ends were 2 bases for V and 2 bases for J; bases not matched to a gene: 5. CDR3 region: CASSLRQGRNYGYTF. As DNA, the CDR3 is TGCGCCAGCAGCTTAAGACAGGGGCGCAACTATGGCTACACCTTC. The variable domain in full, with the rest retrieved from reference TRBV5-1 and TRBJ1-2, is KAGVTQTPRYLIKTRGQQVTLSCSPISGHRSVSWYQQTPGQGLQFLFEYFSETQRNKGNFPGRFSGRQFSNSRSEMNVSTLELGDSALYLCASSLRQGRNYGYTFGSGTRLTVV.

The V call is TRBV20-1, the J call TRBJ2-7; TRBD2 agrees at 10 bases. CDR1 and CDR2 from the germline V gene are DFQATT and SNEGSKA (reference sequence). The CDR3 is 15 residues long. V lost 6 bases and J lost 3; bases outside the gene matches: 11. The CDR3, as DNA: TGCAGTGCCTACCCACCTAGCGGGAGTCGCTACGAGCAGTACTTC. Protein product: CSAYPPSGSRYEQYF.

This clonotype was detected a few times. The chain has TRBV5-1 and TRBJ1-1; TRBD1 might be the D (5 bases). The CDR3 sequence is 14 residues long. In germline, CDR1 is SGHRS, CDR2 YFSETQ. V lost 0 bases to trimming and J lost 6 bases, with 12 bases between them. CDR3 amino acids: CASSLVQGGAEAFF. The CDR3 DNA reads TGCGCCAGCAGCTTGGTTCAGGGAGGGGCTGAAGCTTTCTTT.

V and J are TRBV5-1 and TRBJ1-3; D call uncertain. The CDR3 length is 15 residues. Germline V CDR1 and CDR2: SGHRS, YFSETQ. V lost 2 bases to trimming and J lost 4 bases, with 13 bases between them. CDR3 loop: CASSFGPESGNTIYF. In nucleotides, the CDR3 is TGCGCCAGCAGCTTTGGACCTGAAAGCGGAAACACCATATATTTT.

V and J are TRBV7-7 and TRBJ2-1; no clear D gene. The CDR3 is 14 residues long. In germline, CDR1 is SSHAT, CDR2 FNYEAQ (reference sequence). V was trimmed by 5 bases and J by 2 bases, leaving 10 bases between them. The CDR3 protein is CASSPDLAYNEQFF. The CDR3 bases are TGTGCCAGCAGCCCGGACCTAGCCTACAATGAGCAGTTCTTC.

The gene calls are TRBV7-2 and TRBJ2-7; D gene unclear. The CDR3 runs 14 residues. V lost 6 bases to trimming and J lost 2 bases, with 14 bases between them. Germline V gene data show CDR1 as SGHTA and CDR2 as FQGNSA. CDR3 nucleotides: TGTGCCAGCAGTTCTCGGTTACCTCCCTACGAGCAGTACTTC. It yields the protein CASSSRLPPYEQYF.

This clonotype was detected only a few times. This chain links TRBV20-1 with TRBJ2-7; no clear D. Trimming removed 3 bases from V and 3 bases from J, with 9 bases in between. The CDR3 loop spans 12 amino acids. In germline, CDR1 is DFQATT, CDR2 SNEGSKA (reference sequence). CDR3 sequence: CSASEMSYEQYF. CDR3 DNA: TGCAGTGCTAGTGAAATGAGCTACGAGCAGTACTTC.

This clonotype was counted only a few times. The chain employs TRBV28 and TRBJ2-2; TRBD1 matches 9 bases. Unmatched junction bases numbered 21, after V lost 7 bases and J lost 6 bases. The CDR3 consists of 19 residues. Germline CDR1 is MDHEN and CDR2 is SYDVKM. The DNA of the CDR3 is TGTGCCAGCACACTAATAGGGACAGGGCGTGTTTCAAGATCCGGGGAGCTGTTTTTT. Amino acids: CASTLIGTGRVSRSGELFF.

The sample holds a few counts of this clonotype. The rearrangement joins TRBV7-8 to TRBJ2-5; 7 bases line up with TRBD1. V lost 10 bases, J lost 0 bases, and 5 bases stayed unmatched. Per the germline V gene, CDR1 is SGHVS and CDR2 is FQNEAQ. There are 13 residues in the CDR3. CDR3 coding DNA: TGTGCCACTTCCAGGGGGTACCAAGAGACCCAGTACTTC. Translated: CATSRGYQETQYF.

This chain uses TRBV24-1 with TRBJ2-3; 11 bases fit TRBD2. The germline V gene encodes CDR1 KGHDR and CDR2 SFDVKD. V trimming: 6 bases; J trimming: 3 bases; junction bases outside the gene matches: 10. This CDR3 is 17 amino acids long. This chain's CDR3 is CATSNPTTSGGTDTQYF. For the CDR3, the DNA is TGTGCCACCAGTAACCCCACTACTAGCGGGGGTACAGATACGCAGTATTTT.

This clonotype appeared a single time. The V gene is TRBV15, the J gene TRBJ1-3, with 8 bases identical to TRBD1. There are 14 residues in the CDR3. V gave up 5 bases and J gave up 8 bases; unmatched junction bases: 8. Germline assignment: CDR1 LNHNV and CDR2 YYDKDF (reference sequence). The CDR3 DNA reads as TGTGCCACCAGCGCGGTCCAGGGGGCGGACACCATATATTTT. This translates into CATSAVQGADTIYF. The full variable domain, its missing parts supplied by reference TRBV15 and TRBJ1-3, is DAMVIQNPRYQVTQFGKPVTLSCSQTLNHNVMYWYQQKSSQAPKLLFHYYDKDFNNEADTPDNFQSRRPNTSFCFLDIRSPGLGDTAMYLCATSAVQGADTIYFGEGSWLTVV.

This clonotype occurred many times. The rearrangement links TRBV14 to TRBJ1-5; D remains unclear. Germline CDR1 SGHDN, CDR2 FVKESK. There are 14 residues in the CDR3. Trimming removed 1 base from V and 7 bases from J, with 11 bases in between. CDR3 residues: CASSQGVSDQPQHF. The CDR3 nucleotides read TGTGCCAGCAGCCAAGGCGTAAGCGACCAGCCCCAGCATTTT.

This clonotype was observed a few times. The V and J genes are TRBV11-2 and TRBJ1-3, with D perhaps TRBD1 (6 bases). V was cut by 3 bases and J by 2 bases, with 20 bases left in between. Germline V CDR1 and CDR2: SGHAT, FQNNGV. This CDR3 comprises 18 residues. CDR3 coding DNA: TGTGCCAGCAGCTTTTCAGCGAGCAGGGGTTGGCCTGGAAACACCATATATTTT. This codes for CASSFSASRGWPGNTIYF.